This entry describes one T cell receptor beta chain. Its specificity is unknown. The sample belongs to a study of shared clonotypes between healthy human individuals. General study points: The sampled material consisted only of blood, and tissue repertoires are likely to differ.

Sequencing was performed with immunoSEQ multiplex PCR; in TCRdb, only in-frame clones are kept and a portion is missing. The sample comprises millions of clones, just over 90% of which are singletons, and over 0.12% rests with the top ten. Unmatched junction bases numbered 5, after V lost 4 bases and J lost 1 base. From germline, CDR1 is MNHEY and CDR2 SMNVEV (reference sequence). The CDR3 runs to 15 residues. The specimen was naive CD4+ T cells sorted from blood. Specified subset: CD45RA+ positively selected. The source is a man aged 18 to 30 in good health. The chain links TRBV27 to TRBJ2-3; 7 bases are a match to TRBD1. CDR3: CASSYRGSGTDTQYF. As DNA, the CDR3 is TGTGCCAGCAGTTACAGGGGTAGTGGCACAGATACGCAGTATTTT.